One sample yielded the 8 T cell receptor beta chains listed below, sequenced in a study of OX40 agonist ivuxolimab in advanced cancers. Some clones are missing from TCRdb's copy, which holds only in-frame ones; the method was immunoSEQ multiplex PCR. The data contain about 89,000 clones, around nine tenths of them singletons. The input for sequencing was CD4+ or CD8+ T cells sorted from blood, taken in a trial of the OX40 agonist ivuxolimab. The receptors come from an adult with an advanced solid tumor such as melanoma, head and neck, liver or kidney cancer.

The V call is TRBV5-1, the J call TRBJ1-4; perhaps TRBD1 as D (6 bases). The CDR3 has 14 amino acids. The germline V gene encodes CDR1 SGHRS and CDR2 YFSETQ. V was pared by 0 bases and J by 8 bases, with 11 bases between. CDR3 loop: CASSLGGPEEKLFF. In nucleotides, the CDR3 is TGCGCCAGCAGCTTGGGGGGGCCTGAAGAAAAACTGTTTTTT.

This clone was counted once. V is TRBV14 and J is TRBJ2-4; 7 bases fit TRBD1. Unmatched junction bases numbered 6, after V lost 4 bases and J lost 9 bases. This CDR3 comprises 13 residues. The germline V gene encodes CDR1 SGHDN and CDR2 FVKESK. The CDR3 coding sequence is TGTGCCAGCAGCCCGACAGGGTACGGCATTCAGTACTTC. Translated, it gives CASSPTGYGIQYF.

The V gene is TRBV5-1, the J gene TRBJ2-2; tentatively, D is TRBD2 (5 bases). Looked up from germline, CDR1 is SGHRS and CDR2 is YFSETQ. Trimming cost V 4 bases and J 6 bases, with 13 bases left between them. This CDR3 region has 14 residues. CDR3 nucleotides: TGCGCCAGCAGCCAACGCAGTAGCGCCGGGGAGCTGTTTTTT. As protein: CASSQRSSAGELFF.

The chain uses TRBV7-8 and TRBJ1-4, with D possibly TRBD1 on 6 matching bases. V lost 4 bases, J lost 3 bases, and 18 bases lay in between. Germline CDR1 is SGHVS and CDR2 is FQNEAQ. This CDR3 region has 17 residues. The CDR3 DNA reads TGTGCCAGCAGCTCGTCATATCAGAGGGGGGCTAATGAAAAACTGTTTTTT. Translating gives CASSSSYQRGANEKLFF.

V usage is TRBV6-1 and J usage is TRBJ2-3; unclear D gene. Trimming took off 4 bases at V and 5 bases at J, with 4 bases between the two ends. CDR1 MNHNS and CDR2 SASEGT come from the germline V gene. This CDR3 has 11 amino acids. CDR3 in amino acids: CASSGRDTQYF. In nucleotides, the CDR3 is TGTGCCAGCAGTGGGAGAGATACGCAGTATTTT.

Turning to this clone: The same CDR3 arises from other DNA sequences in this sample as well. The genes are TRBV5-1 and TRBJ2-5, with no clear D. Trimming left V 4 bases short and J 5 bases short, with 6 bases between. The CDR3 spans 11 residues. Germline V gives CDR1 SGHRS, CDR2 YFSETQ. CDR3 in amino acids: CASSSGETQYF. The CDR3 DNA follows: TGCGCCAGCAGCAGTGGGGAGACCCAGTACTTC.

The rearrangement joins TRBV6-5 to TRBJ1-1; D remains unclear. Germline CDR1 and CDR2: MNHEY and SVGAGI. Deletions cut 9 bases from V and 0 bases from J, with 11 bases between. This CDR3 region has 13 residues. The CDR3: CASFGLMNTEAFF. CDR3 DNA sequence: TGTGCCAGTTTTGGATTGATGAACACTGAAGCTTTCTTT.

The V call is TRBV7-2, the J call TRBJ2-2; 9 bases align to TRBD2. The germline V gene has CDR1 SGHTA and CDR2 FQGNSA. The junction had 11 bases not matched to a gene; V was cut back by 5 bases and J by 4 bases. This CDR3 is built from 17 residues. The CDR3 loop is CASSRTVAGGPTGELFF. CDR3 nucleotide sequence: TGTGCCAGCAGCCGGACGGTGGCGGGGGGGCCCACCGGGGAGCTGTTTTTT.